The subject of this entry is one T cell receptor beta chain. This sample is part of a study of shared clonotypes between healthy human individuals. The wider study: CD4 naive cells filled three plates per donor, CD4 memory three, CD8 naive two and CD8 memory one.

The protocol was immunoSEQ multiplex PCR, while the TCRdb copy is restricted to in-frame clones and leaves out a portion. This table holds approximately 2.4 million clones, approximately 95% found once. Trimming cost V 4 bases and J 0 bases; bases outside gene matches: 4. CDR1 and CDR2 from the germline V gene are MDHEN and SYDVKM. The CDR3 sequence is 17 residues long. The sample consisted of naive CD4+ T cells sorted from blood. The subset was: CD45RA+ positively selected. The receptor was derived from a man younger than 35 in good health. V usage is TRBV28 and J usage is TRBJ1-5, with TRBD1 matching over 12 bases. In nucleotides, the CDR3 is TGTGCCAGCAGTTCCCGGGACAGGGGGCTTAGCAATCAGCCCCAGCATTTT. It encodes CASSSRDRGLSNQPQHF.